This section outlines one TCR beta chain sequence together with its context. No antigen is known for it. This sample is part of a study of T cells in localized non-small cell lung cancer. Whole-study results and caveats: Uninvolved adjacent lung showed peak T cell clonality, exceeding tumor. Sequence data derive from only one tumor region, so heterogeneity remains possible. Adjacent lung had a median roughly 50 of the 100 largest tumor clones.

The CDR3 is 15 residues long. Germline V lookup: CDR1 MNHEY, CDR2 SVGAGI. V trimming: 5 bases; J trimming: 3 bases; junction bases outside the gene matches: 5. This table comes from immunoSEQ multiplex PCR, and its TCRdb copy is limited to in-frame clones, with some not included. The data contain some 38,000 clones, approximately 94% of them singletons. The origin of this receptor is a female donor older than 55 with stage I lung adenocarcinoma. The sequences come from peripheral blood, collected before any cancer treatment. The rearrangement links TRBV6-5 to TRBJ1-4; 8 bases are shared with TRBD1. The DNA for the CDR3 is TGTGCCAGCAGTAGGACAGGGTGGGCTAATGAAAAACTGTTTTTT. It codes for CASSRTGWANEKLFF.